This T cell receptor (beta chain) was captured in a study of technical replicates of blood from a few donors. TCRdb's copy holds only in-frame clones and misses some; the assay was immunoSEQ multiplex PCR. The data contain approximately 73,000 clones, about 92% of them seen just once; the ten biggest clones take up about 0.43%. V shed 5 bases, J shed 0 bases, and the junction held 1 base outside the gene matches. CDR3 size: 15 residues. Germline assignment: CDR1 SGHRS and CDR2 YFSETQ. Material for sequencing was T cells isolated from PBMCs. This chain connects TRBV5-1 to TRBJ2-7; 14 nucleotides match TRBD2. This TCR came from a human donor in good health. Here the CDR3 reads CASRGLAGDSYEQYF. The CDR3 DNA sequence: TGCGCCAGCAGGGGACTAGCGGGAGACTCCTACGAGCAGTACTTC.